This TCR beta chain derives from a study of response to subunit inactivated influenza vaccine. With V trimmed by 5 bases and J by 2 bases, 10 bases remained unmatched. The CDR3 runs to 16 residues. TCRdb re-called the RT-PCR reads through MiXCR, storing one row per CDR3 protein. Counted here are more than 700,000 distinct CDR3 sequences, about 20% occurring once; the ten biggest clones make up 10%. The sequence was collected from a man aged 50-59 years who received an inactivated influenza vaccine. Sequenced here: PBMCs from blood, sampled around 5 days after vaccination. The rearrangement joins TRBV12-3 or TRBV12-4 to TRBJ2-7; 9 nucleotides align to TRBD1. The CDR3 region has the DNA TGTGCCAGCAGTCCCACCCCGGGACAGGGCCCCTACGAGCAGTACTTC. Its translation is CASSPTPGQGPYEQYF.